This TCR beta chain appears in the sequencing data of a study of immune cell composition in non-small cell lung cancer. Study-level results: It was not proven that tumour-reactive clones equal dominant tumour-associated clones. Top 10 clone scores and clonality were higher in squamous than adenocarcinoma.

As concerns this clone: The antigen remains unidentified.

Template was genomic DNA from frozen, unsorted single-cell suspensions. V lost 2 bases to trimming and J lost 6 bases, with 10 bases between them. Germline V gene lookup returns CDR1 SGHTA and CDR2 FQGNSA. The CDR3 runs 13 residues. The method was immunoSEQ multiplex PCR; TCRdb's version includes in-frame clones alone and lacks a portion of them. The profile covers more than 4,000 clones, with approximately 80% appearing a single time and about 12% taken by the ten largest. The clonotype originates from a human donor with non-small cell lung cancer. Sequenced sample: lung tumor tissue. The rearrangement links TRBV7-2 to TRBJ1-2; D not certain. CDR3 DNA sequence: TGTGCCAGCAGCTTATTCGGGTTAAATGGCTACACCTTC. It translates to CASSLFGLNGYTF.